The 5 T cell receptor beta chains presented below share a single source sample, sequenced in a study of T cell repertoires in cytomegalovirus infection. Each CDR3 protein is one row after TCRdb ran MiXCR on the reads. This table has 200,000 or so distinct CDR3 sequences, about 28% appearing once. What was sequenced was PBMCs. The source of these receptors is a human donor in good health (CMV status not recorded). Some clones in this sample may be carry-over from other donors' samples.

Of note for this clonotype: This CDR3 fails to terminate in the conserved phenylalanine or tryptophan, so it likely reflects a read error. This chain links TRBV7-3 with TRBJ2-5; 13 nucleotides align to TRBD2. The germline V gene has CDR1 SGHTA and CDR2 FQGTGA. The junction had 10 bases not matched to a gene; V was cut back by 1 base and J by 5 bases. The CDR3 contains 18 residues. The CDR3 spells CASSLKPRLAGGTETQYL. The CDR3 nucleotides read TGTGCCAGCAGCTTAAAGCCGAGACTAGCGGGGGGCACGGAGACCCAGTACTTA.

This clonotype was recorded many times. The chain combines TRBV7-2 with TRBJ2-1; D unclear. Germline CDR1 SGHTA, CDR2 FQGNSA. Trimming removed 3 bases at V and 8 bases at J, with 8 bases between. There are 12 residues in the CDR3. The CDR3 DNA reads as TGTGCCAGCAGCTTCGTAAGAGATGAGCAGTTCTTC. Its protein product is CASSFVRDEQFF.

The chain employs TRBV7-2 and TRBJ1-2; a possible D gene is TRBD1 (5 bases). CDR1 is SGHTA and CDR2 is FQGNSA in the germline V gene. This CDR3 has 17 amino acids. V gave up 4 bases and J gave up 0 bases, with 18 bases separating them. The CDR3 spells CASSSGTVRGTNYGYTF. The DNA of the CDR3 is TGTGCCAGCAGCTCAGGGACCGTCCGCGGAACTAACTATGGCTACACCTTC.

Only a few counts were recorded for this clonotype. The rearrangement joins TRBV11-2 to TRBJ1-1; a possible D gene is TRBD1 (6 bases). The V gene lost 0 bases and the J gene lost 11 bases, with 16 bases spanning the gap. The CDR3 has 14 residues. Germline V lookup: CDR1 SGHAT, CDR2 FQNNGV. CDR3 nucleotide sequence: TGTGCCAGCAGCTTAGAAAGGCGTCAGGGGCACGCTTTCTTT. Amino acid sequence: CASSLERRQGHAFF. Looking up the rest from reference TRBV11-2 and TRBJ1-1 gives the full variable domain: EAGVAQSPRYKIIEKRQSVAFWCNPISGHATLYWYQQILGQGPKLLIQFQNNGVVDDSQLPKDRFSAERLKGVDSTLKIQPAKLEDSAVYLCASSLERRQGHAFFGQGTRLTVV.

About this clonotype: A much more abundant neighbour one base away suggests this may be a read error. The chain couples TRBV7-2 to TRBJ1-5, with a possible D match to TRBD1 (6 bases). Per the germline V gene, CDR1 is SGHTA and CDR2 is FQGNSA. The CDR3 is 16 residues long. The CDR3 DNA sequence: TGTGCCAGCAGCACCGGGGGGGCGAGGAGCAATCAGCTCCAGCATTTT. Its translation: CASSTGGARSNQLQHF.